This T cell receptor beta chain comes out of a study of beta chain features in type 1 diabetes. Investigators reverse transcribed all isolated RNA, so they sequenced expressed TCRB transcripts. Only in-frame clones appear in the TCRdb table, and some are missing; sequencing was by immunoSEQ multiplex PCR. The table includes more than 300,000 clones, over 12% detected once. Concerning this clone: The antigen is unknown. Within the sample, other DNA sequences also encode this same CDR3.

Study results and limitations: A closer apparent resemblance between naive, central memory and Treg TCRB repertoires was seen in patients than in healthy donors. When Type 1 diabetes patients were examined, their TCRB CDR3s proved moderately but significantly shorter in all four CD4+ subsets.

This CDR3 has 14 amino acids. The germline gives CDR1 MNHEY, CDR2 SMNVEV (reference sequence). V gave up 5 bases and J gave up 1 base, with 9 bases separating them. The sequenced sample consisted of naive CD4+ T cells from blood. This receptor was identified in a young woman in good health. The chain recombines TRBV27 with TRBJ1-5, with D possibly TRBD1 on 6 matching bases. The DNA of the CDR3 is TGTGCCAGCAGTCTAAGGGGGAGCAATCAGCCCCAGCATTTT. It codes for CASSLRGSNQPQHF.